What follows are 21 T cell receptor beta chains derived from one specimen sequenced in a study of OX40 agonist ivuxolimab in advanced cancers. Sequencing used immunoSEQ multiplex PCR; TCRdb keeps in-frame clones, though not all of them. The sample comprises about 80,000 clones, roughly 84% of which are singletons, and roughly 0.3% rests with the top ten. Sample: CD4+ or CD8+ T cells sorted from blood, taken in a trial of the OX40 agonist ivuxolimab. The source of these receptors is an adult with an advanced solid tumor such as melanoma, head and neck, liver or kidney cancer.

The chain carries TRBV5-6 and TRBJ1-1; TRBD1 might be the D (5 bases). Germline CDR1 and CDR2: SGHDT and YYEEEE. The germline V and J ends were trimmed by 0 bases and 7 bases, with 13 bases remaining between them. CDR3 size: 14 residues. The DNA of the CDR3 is TGTGCCAGCAGCTTGGTGGGGGTGGGGAGTGAAGCTTTCTTT. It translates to CASSLVGVGSEAFF. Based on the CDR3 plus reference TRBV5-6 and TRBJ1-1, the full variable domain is DAGVTQSPTHLIKTRGQQVTLRCSPKSGHDTVSWYQQALGQGPQFIFQYYEEEERQRGNFPDRFSGHQFPNYSSELNVNALLLGDSALYLCASSLVGVGSEAFFGQGTRLTVV.

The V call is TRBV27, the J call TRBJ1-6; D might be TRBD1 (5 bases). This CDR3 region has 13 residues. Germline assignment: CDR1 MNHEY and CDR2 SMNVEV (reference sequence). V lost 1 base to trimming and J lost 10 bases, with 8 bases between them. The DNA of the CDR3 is TGTGCCAGCAGTTTATTTGGGGACTCACCCCTCCACTTT. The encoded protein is CASSLFGDSPLHF.

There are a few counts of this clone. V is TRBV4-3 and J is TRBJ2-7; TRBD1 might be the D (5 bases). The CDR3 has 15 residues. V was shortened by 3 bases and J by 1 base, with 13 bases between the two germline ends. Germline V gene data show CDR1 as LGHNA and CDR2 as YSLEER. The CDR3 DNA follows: TGCGCCAGCAGCCAGCTTGCACAGGCGTCCTACGAGCAGTACTTC. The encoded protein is CASSQLAQASYEQYF.

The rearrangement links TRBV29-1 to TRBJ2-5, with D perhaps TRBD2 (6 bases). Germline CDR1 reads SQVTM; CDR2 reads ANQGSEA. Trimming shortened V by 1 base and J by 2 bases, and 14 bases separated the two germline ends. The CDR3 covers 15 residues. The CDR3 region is CSVEGLTRRQETQYF. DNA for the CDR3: TGCAGCGTTGAAGGATTGACTAGACGGCAAGAGACCCAGTACTTC.

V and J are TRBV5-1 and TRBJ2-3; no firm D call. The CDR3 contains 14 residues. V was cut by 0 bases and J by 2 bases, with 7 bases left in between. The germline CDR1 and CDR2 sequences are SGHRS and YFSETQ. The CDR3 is CASSLEQFTDTQYF. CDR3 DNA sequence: TGCGCCAGCAGCTTGGAACAGTTCACAGATACGCAGTATTTT.

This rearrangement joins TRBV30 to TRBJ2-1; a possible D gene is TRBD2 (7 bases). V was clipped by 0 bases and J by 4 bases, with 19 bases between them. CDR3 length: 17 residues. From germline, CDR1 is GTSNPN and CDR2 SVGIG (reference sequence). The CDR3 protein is CAWSVGAGVSLYNEQFF. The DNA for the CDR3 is TGTGCCTGGAGTGTGGGGGCGGGAGTGTCGCTGTACAATGAGCAGTTCTTC.

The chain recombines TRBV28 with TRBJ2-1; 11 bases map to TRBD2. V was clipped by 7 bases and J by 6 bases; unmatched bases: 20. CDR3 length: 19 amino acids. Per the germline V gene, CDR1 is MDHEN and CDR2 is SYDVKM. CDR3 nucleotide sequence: TGTGCCAGCACTTCGGCTCTGGTGCTAGCGGGAGGTTTTGGCAATGAGCAGTTCTTC. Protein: CASTSALVLAGGFGNEQFF.

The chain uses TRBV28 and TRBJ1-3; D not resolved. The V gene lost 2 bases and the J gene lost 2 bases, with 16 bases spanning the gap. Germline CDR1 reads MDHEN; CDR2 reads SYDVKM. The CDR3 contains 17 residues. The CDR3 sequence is CASSLIGRQGPGNTIYF. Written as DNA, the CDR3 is TGTGCCAGCAGTTTAATTGGACGGCAAGGTCCTGGAAACACCATATATTTT.

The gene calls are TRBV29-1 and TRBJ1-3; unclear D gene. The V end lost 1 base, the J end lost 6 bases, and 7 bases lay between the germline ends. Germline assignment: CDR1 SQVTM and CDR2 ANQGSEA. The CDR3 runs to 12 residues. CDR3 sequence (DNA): TGCAGCGTTGAAGGCACGGAAAACACCATATATTTT. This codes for CSVEGTENTIYF. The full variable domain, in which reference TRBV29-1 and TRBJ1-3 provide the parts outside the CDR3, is SAVISQKPSRDICQRGTSLTIQCQVDSQVTMMFWYRQQPGQSLTLIATANQGSEATYESGFVIDKFPISRPNLTFSTLTVSNMSPEDSSIYLCSVEGTENTIYFGEGSWLTVV.

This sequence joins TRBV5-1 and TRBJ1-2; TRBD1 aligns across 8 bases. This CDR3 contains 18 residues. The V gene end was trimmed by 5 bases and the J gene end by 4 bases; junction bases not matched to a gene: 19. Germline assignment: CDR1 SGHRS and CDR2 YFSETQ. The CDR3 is CASSPPGDRSISGYGYTF. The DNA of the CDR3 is TGCGCCAGCAGTCCCCCCGGGGACAGGAGCATCTCTGGCTATGGCTACACCTTC.

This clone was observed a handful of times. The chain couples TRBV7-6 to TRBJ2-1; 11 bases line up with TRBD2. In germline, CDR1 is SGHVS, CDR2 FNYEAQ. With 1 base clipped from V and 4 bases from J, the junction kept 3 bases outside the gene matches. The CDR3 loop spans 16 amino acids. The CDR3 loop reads CASSLVGTSGYNEQFF. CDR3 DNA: TGTGCCAGCAGCTTAGTAGGGACTAGCGGTTACAATGAGCAGTTCTTC.

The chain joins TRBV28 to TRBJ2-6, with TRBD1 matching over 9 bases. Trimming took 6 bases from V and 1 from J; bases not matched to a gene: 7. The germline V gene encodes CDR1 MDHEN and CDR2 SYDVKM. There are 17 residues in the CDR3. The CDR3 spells CASRPGTGRSGANVLTF. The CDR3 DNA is TGTGCCAGCAGGCCCGGGACAGGGAGATCTGGGGCCAACGTCCTGACTTTC.

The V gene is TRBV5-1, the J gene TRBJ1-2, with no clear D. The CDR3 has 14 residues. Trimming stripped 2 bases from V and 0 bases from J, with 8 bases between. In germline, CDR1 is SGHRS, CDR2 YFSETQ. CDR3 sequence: CASSFQDSNYGYTF. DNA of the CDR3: TGCGCCAGCAGCTTTCAGGATTCTAACTATGGCTACACCTTC.

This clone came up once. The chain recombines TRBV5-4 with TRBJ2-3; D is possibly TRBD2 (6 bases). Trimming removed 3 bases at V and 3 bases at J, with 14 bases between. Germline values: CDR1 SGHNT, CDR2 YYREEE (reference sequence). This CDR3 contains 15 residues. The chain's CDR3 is CASSYDQGRTDTQYF. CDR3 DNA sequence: TGTGCCAGCAGCTACGACCAAGGGAGGACAGATACGCAGTATTTT.

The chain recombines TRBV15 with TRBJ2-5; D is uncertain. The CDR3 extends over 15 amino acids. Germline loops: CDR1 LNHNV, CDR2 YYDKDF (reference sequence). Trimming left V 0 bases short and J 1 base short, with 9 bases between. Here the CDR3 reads CATSRDSPFQETQYF. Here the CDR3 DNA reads TGTGCCACCAGCAGAGATTCCCCATTCCAAGAGACCCAGTACTTC. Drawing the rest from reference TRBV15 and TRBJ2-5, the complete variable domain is DAMVIQNPRYQVTQFGKPVTLSCSQTLNHNVMYWYQQKSSQAPKLLFHYYDKDFNNEADTPDNFQSRRPNTSFCFLDIRSPGLGDTAMYLCATSRDSPFQETQYFGPGTRLLVL.

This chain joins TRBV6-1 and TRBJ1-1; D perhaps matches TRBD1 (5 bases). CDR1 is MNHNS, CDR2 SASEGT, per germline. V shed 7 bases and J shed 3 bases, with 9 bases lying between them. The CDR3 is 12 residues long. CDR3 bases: TGTGCCAGCAAAAGGGACTACACTGAAGCTTTCTTT. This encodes CASKRDYTEAFF.

The CDR3 bases are TGTGCCAGCAGTATCCGGACAGGAAAATACAATGAGCAGTTCTTC. It encodes CASSIRTGKYNEQFF. The rearrangement joins TRBV5-4 to TRBJ2-1, with 7 bases aligning to TRBD1. Germline V gene data show CDR1 as SGHNT and CDR2 as YYREEE (reference sequence). The CDR3 covers 15 residues. The J segment lost 4 bases and the V segment lost 5 bases, leaving 9 bases of the junction unmatched.

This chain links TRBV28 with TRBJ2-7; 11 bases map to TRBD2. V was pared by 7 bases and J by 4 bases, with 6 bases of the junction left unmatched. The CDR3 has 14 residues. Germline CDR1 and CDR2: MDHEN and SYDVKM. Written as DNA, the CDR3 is TGTGCCAGCACCACTAGCGGGAGAAATTACGAGCAGTACTTC. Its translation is CASTTSGRNYEQYF.

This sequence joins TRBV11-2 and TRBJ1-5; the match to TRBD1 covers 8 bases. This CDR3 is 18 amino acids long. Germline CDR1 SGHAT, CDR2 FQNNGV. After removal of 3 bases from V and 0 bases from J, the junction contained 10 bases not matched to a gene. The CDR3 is CASSLGGQATASNQPQHF. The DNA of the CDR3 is TGTGCCAGCAGCTTGGGGGGACAGGCCACCGCTAGCAATCAGCCCCAGCATTTT.

The CDR3: CASSSGTNYGYTF. The CDR3 DNA reads as TGCGCCAGCAGCTCCGGGACAAATTATGGCTACACCTTC. J is TRBJ1-2 and V is TRBV5-1, with D maybe TRBD1 (6 bases). The CDR3 length is 13 residues. CDR1 is SGHRS, CDR2 YFSETQ, per germline. The V end lost 3 bases, the J end lost 5 bases, and 11 bases lay between the germline ends.

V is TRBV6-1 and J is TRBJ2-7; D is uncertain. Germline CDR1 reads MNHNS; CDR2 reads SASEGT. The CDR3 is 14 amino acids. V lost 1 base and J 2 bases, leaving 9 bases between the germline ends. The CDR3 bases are TGTGCCAGCAGTGAAGATGGGATCCCCTACGAGCAGTACGTC. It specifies CASSEDGIPYEQYV.